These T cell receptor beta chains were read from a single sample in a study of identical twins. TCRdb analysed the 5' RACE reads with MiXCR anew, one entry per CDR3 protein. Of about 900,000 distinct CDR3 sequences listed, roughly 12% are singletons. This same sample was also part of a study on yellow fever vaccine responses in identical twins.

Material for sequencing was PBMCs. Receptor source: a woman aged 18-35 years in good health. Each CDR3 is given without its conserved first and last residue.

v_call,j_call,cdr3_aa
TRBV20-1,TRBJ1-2,SASRGTVYGYT
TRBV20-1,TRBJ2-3,SAWDRPTDTQY
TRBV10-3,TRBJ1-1,AISERGEAF
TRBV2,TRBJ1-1,ASSVAKGIMNTEAF
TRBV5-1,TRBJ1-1,ASSLVQGYTEAF
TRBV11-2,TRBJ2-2,ASSLDWASGDGELF
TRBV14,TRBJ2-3,ASSHRQGDTQY
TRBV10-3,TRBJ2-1,AISESVTSSYNEQF
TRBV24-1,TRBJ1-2,ATSDLQFSYGYT
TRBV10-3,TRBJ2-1,AISAGLAGDNEQF
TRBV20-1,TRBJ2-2,SARVQGANTGELF
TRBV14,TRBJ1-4,ASSPKQGVNEKLF
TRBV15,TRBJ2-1,ATSRDWDTTYNEQF
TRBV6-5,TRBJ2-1,ASSYSKGGGAPYNEQF
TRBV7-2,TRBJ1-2,ASSGTGWGYT
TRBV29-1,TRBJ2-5,SVADRGSRETQY
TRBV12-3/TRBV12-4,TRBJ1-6,ASSPTGRSPLH
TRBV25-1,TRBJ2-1,ASSADVAEQF
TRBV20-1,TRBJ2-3,SPEIGDADTQY
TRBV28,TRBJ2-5,ASTISGRAETQY